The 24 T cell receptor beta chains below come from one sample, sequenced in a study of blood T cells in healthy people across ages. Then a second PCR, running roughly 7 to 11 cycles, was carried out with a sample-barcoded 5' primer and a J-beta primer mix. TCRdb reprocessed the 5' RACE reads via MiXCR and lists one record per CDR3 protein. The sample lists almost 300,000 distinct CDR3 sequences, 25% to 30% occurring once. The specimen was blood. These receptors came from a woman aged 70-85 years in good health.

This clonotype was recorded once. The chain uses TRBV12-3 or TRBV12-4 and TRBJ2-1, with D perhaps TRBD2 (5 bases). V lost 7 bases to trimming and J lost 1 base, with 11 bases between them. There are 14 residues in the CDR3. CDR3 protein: CASTRTGSYNEQFF. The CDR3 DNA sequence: TGTGCCAGCACTAGGACTGGGTCCTACAATGAGCAGTTCTTC.

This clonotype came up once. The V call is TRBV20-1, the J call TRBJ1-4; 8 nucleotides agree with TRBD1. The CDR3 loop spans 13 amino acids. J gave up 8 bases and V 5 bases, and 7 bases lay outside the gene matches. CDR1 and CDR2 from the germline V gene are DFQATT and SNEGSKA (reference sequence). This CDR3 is CSASGGRWEKLFF. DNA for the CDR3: TGCAGTGCTTCAGGGGGCAGGTGGGAAAAACTGTTTTTT.

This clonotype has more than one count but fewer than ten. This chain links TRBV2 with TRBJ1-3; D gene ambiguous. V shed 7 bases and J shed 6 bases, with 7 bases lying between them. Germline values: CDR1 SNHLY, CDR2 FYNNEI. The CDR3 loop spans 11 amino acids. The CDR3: CASTLENTIYF. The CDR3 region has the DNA TGTGCCAGCACTTTAGAAAACACCATATATTTT.

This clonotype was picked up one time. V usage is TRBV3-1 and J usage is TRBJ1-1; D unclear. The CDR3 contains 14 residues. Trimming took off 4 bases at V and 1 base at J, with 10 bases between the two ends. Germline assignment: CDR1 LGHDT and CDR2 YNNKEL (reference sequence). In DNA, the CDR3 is TGTGCCAGCAGCCCGGAGGAGGGGAACACTGAAGCTTTCTTT. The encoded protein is CASSPEEGNTEAFF.

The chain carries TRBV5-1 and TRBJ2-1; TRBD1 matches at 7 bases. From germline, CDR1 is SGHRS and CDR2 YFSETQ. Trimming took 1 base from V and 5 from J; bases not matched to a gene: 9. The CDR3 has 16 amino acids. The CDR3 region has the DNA TGCGCCAGCAGCTTGCTTGCCGGGACAGCCAACAATGAGCAGTTCTTC. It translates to CASSLLAGTANNEQFF.

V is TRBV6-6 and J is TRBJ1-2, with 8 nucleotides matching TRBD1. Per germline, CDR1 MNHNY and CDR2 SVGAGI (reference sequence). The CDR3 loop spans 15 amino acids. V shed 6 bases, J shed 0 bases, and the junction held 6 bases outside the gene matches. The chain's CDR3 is CASRPWTGSNYGYTF. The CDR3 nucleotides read TGTGCCAGCAGACCCTGGACAGGGTCTAACTATGGCTACACCTTC.

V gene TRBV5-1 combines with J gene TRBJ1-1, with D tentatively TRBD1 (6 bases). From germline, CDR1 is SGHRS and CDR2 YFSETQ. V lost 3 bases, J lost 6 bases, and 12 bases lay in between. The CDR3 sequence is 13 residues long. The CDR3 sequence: CASSSLQGAEAFF. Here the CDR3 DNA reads TGCGCCAGCAGCTCTTTACAGGGCGCTGAAGCTTTCTTT.

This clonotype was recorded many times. The DNA of the CDR3 is TGTGCCAGCAGCTTGGACGGTTTGAACACTGAAGCTTTCTTT. Translating it yields CASSLDGLNTEAFF. The chain employs TRBV5-8 and TRBJ1-1; D is unclear. The CDR3 is made up of 14 amino acids. Germline V gives CDR1 SGHTS, CDR2 YDEGEE. V shed 0 bases and J shed 0 bases, with 6 bases lying between them. Full variable domain (rest looked up from reference TRBV5-8 and TRBJ1-1): EAGVTQSPTHLIKTRGQQATLRCSPISGHTSVYWYQQALGLGLQFLLWYDEGEERNRGNFPPRFSGRQFPNYSSELNVNALELEDSALYLCASSLDGLNTEAFFGQGTRLTVV.

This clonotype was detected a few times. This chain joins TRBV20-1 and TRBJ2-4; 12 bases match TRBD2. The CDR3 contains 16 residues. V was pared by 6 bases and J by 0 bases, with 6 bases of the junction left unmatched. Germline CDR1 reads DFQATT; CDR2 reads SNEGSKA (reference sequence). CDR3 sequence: CSARTSGTLAKNIQYF. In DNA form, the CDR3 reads TGCAGTGCGAGGACTAGCGGGACTCTAGCCAAAAACATTCAGTACTTC.

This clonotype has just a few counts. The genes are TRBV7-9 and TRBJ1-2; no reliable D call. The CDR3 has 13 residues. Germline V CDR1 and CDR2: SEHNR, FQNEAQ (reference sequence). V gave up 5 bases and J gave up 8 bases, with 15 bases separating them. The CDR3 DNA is TGTGCCAGCAGCCCGCTTACTGGAGCGGGCTACACCTTC. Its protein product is CASSPLTGAGYTF.

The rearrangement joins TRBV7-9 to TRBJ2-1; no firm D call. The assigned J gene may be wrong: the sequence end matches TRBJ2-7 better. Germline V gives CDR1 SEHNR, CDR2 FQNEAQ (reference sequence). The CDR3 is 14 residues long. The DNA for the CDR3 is TGTGCCAGCAGCCCCCAAAAGGGCGCCTACGAGCAGTACTTC. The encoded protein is CASSPQKGAYEQYF.

CDR3 nucleotides: TGTGCCAGCAGGACCGGGACAGGGAGTTTCACCGGGGAGCTGTTTTTT. Its translation is CASRTGTGSFTGELFF. The V and J genes are TRBV6-1 and TRBJ2-2; 9 bases are a match to TRBD1. CDR1 is MNHNS and CDR2 is SASEGT in the germline V gene. The CDR3 extends over 16 amino acids. V lost 6 bases, J lost 4 bases, and 9 bases stayed unmatched.

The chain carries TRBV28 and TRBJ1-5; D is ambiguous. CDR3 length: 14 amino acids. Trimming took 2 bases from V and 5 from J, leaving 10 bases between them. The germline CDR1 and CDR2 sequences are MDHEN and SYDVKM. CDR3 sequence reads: CASSLEGLHQPQHF. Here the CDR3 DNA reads TGTGCCAGCAGTTTAGAGGGCCTCCATCAGCCCCAGCATTTT.

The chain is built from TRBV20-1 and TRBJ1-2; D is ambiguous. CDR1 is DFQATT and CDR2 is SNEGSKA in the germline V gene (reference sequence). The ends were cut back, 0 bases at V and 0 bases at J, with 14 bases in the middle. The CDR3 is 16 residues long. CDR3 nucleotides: TGCAGTGCTAGAGATCCGGGGATCCCGGCTAACTATGGCTACACCTTC. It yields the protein CSARDPGIPANYGYTF.

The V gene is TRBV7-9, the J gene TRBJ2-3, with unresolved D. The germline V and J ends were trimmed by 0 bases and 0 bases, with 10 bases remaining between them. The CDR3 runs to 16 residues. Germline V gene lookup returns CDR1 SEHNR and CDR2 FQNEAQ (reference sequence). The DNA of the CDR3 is TGTGCCAGCAGCTTAGCGGACGTATCTAGCACAGATACGCAGTATTTT. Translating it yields CASSLADVSSTDTQYF.

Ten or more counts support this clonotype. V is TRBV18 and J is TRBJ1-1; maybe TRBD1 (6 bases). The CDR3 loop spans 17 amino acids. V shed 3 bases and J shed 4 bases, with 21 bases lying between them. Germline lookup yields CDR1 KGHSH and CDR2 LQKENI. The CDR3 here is CASSPSNMGWGRTEAFF. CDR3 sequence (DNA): TGTGCCAGCTCACCCTCCAATATGGGCTGGGGGCGCACTGAAGCTTTCTTT.

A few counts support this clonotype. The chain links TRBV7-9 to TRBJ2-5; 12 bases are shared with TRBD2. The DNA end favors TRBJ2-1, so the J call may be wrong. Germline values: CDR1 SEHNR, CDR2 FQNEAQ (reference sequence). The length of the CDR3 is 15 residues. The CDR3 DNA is TGTGCCAGCAGCAAGACTAGCGGGAGTTTGGGTGAGCAGTTCTTC. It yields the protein CASSKTSGSLGEQFF.

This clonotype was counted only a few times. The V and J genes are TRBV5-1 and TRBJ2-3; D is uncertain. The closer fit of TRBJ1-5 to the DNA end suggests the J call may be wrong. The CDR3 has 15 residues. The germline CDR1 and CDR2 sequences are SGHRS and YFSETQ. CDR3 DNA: TGCGCCAGCAGCTTCCAGCGAAGTAGCACAGATACGCAGCATTTT. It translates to CASSFQRSSTDTQHF.

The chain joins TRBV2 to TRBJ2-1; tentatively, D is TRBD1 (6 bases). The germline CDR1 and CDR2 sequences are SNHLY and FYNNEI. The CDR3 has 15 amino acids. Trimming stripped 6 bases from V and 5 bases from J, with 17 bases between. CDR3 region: CASRILAGQHNEQFF. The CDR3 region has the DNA TGTGCCAGCAGGATTCTTGCCGGACAGCACAATGAGCAGTTCTTC.

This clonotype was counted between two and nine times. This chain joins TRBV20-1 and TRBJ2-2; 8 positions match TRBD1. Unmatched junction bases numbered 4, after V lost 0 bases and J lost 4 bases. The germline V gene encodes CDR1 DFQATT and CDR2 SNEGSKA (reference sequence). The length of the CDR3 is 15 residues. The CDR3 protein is CSARDLTGVTGELFF. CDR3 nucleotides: TGCAGTGCTAGAGATCTGACAGGGGTCACCGGGGAGCTGTTTTTT.

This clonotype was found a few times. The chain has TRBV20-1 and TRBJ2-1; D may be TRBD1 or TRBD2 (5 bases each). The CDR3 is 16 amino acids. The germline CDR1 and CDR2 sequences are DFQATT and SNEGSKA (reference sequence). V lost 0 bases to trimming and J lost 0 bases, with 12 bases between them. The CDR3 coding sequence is TGCAGTGCTAGAGATAGGGGCGGAGGCTCCTACAATGAGCAGTTCTTC. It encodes CSARDRGGGSYNEQFF.

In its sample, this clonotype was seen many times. CDR3 coding DNA: TGTGCCAGCATGAGACGGGAGGGCCACTACGAGCAGTACTTC. It yields the protein CASMRREGHYEQYF. This chain connects TRBV7-2 to TRBJ2-7, with TRBD2 matching over 8 bases. This CDR3 spans 14 amino acids. Germline CDR1 reads SGHTA; CDR2 reads FQGNSA. After removal of 7 bases from V and 3 bases from J, the junction contained 8 bases not matched to a gene.

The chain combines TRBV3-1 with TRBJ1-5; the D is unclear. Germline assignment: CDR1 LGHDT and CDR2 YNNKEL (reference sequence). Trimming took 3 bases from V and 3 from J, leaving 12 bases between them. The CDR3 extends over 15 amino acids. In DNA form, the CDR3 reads TGTGCCAGCAGCCAGGGCAGCTCCCCCAATCAGCCCCAGCATTTT. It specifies CASSQGSSPNQPQHF. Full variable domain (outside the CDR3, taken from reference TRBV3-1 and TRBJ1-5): DTAVSQTPKYLVTQMGNDKSIKCEQNLGHDTMYWYKQDSKKFLKIMFSYNNKELIINETVPNRFSPKSPDKAHLNLHINSLELGDSAVYFCASSQGSSPNQPQHFGDGTRLSIL.

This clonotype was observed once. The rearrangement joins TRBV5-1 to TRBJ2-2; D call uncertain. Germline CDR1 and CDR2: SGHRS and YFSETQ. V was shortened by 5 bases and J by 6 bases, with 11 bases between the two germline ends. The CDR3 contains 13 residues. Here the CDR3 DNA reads TGCGCCAGCAGAGTGGGTTCATCCGGGGAGCTGTTTTTT. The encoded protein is CASRVGSSGELFF.